A single sample is the source of the 7 T cell receptor beta chains below, sequenced in a study of T-cell reconstitution after alpha-beta-depleted transplantation in children. The TCRbeta library was prepared with unique molecular identifiers. One entry per CDR3 protein, called by TCRdb with MiXCR from the PCR reads. The table lists approximately 120,000 distinct CDR3 sequences, approximately 8.7% of them singletons. Material: PBMCs, mostly from graft donor cells, obtained 180 days after TCRalphabeta/CD19-depleted stem cell transplant. These receptors all come from a girl under three years old who had a stem cell transplant for combined immunodeficiency, so the T cells may come from the graft donor.

The sample holds many counts of this clonotype. V is TRBV5-6 and J is TRBJ2-7; D is unresolved. Deletions cut 2 bases from V and 2 bases from J, with 8 bases between. The CDR3 is made up of 13 amino acids. CDR1 is SGHDT and CDR2 is YYEEEE in the germline V gene. CDR3 sequence (DNA): TGTGCCAGCAGCTTAGCACTAACCTACGAGCAGTACTTC. Translated: CASSLALTYEQYF.

This clonotype was seen a handful of times. This chain joins TRBV29-1 and TRBJ2-5; tentatively, D is TRBD1 or TRBD2 (7 bases each). This CDR3 contains 18 residues. Germline V gene sequence: CDR1 SQVTM, CDR2 ANQGSEA. The ends were cut back, 7 bases at V and 0 bases at J, with 27 bases in the middle. The CDR3 nucleotides read TGCAGCGCTGGGGGGGGACAGAGACCCCTGAGGGACCAAGAGACCCAGTACTTC. This codes for CSAGGGQRPLRDQETQYF. Full variable domain (outside the CDR3, taken from reference TRBV29-1 and TRBJ2-5): SAVISQKPSRDICQRGTSLTIQCQVDSQVTMMFWYRQQPGQSLTLIATANQGSEATYESGFVIDKFPISRPNLTFSTLTVSNMSPEDSSIYLCSAGGGQRPLRDQETQYFGPGTRLLVL.

The J gene is TRBJ2-1, the V gene TRBV30; a weak D match, TRBD1 (6 bases). V shed 0 bases and J shed 7 bases, with 10 bases lying between them. The CDR3 runs to 13 residues. Per the germline V gene, CDR1 is GTSNPN and CDR2 is SVGIG (reference sequence). The DNA for the CDR3 is TGTGCCTGGAGTGTACAAGGGGGTAATGAGCAGTTCTTC. It is translated as CAWSVQGGNEQFF.

This clonotype came up a few times. This chain connects TRBV7-2 to TRBJ2-6, with D perhaps TRBD2 (6 bases). Germline V CDR1 and CDR2: SGHTA, FQGNSA. The V and J ends lost 2 bases and 0 bases respectively, with 11 bases between them. The CDR3 is made up of 17 amino acids. The CDR3 DNA is TGTGCCAGCAGCTTAAGAGCGGGCCGCTCTGGGGCCAACGTCCTGACTTTC. Encoded protein: CASSLRAGRSGANVLTF.

The rearrangement links TRBV6-4 to TRBJ1-3, with a weak D call TRBD1 (5 bases). Between the trimmed V and J ends, which lost 7 bases and 2 bases, there was a span of 18 bases. Germline lookup yields CDR1 MRHNA and CDR2 SNTAGT. The CDR3 runs to 16 residues. The CDR3 DNA sequence: TGTGCCAGCAAATTAATCCGGAAGGGGCCTGGAAACACCATATATTTT. Translation: CASKLIRKGPGNTIYF.

The J gene is TRBJ2-7, the V gene TRBV12-3 or TRBV12-4; possible D gene TRBD2, 5 bases. With 4 bases removed from V and 3 bases from J, the gap between germline ends came to 13 bases. The CDR3 sequence is 14 residues long. CDR3 bases: TGTGCCAGCAGTTCCCCTTCGGGGAACTACGAGCAGTACTTC. Translation: CASSSPSGNYEQYF.

This clonotype was counted only a few times. The rearrangement uses TRBV20-1 and TRBJ2-7, with unresolved D. This CDR3 contains 11 residues. Trimming pared 5 bases from V and 6 bases from J, leaving 11 bases between. CDR1 and CDR2 (germline): DFQATT, SNEGSKA (reference sequence). The CDR3 DNA sequence: TGCAGTGCTCCGAAGCCTCCCGAGCAGTACTTC. Translation gives CSAPKPPEQYF.